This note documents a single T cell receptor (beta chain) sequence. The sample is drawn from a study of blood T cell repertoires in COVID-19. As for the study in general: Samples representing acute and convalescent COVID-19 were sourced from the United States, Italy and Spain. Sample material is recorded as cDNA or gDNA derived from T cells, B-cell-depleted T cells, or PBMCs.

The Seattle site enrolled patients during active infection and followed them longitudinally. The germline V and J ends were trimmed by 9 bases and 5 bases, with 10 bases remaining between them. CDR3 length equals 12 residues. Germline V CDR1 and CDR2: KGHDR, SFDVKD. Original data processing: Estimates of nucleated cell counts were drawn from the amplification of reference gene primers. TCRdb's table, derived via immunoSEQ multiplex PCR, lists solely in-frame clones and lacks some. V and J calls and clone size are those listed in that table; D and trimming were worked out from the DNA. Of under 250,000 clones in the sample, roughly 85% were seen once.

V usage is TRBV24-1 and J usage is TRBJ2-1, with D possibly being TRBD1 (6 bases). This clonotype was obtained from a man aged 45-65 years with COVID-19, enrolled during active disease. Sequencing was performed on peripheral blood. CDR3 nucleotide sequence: TGTGCCACCGGGGACACACACAATGAGCAGTTCTTC. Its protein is CATGDTHNEQFF.